Ten or more counts support the clone carrying this T cell receptor beta chain. Its antigen is not known. V gave up 2 bases and J gave up 1 base, with 5 bases separating them. Germline CDR1 and CDR2: LNHDA and SQIVND (reference sequence). The CDR3 is made up of 13 amino acids. As handled by the study authors: The study's classifier, a distant-metastasis tool for papillary thyroid cancer, was built using CDR3 differences across clinicopathological groups. TCRdb reassembled clones from the PCR reads with MiXCR. The V and J calls, along with clone size, are taken from TCRdb and not from the paper's own processing. This sample has 26,000 or so clones, with 16% found just once. This record belongs to a study of metastatic and nonmetastatic thyroid tumors. Study at large: Repertoires of blood and of tissue (tumor or nodule) from malignant and benign thyroid patients were compared. Study-wide results and caveats: For both blood and tumor, malignant thyroid tumors reportedly showed significantly higher TCR beta diversity than benign nodules did.

Thyroid surgery had not been preceded by any treatment in any patient. The sample comprised blood. This TCR was recovered from a male donor with papillary thyroid cancer or a benign thyroid nodule (not recorded which). Some clones in this sample may be carry-over from other donors' samples. This sequence joins TRBV19 and TRBJ1-2; D remains ambiguous. The CDR3: CASSIRVNYGYTF. In DNA form, the CDR3 reads TGTGCCAGTAGTATACGGGTTAACTATGGCTACACCTTC.